This T cell receptor beta chain was sequenced during a study of blood T cell repertoires in COVID-19. On the study more broadly: Both acute and convalescent COVID-19 samples were obtained from the United States, Italy and Spain. T cells, B-cell-depleted T cells, or PBMCs provided the cDNA or gDNA that served as material.

The CDR3 extends over 15 amino acids. CDR1 LNHDA and CDR2 SQIVND come from the germline V gene (reference sequence). The J segment lost 3 bases and the V segment lost 5 bases, leaving 5 bases of the junction unmatched. As originally analysed: Amplified reference gene primers provided the basis for estimating nucleated cell counts. TCRdb keeps only in-frame clones here, not all; method: immunoSEQ multiplex PCR. V and J calls and clone size are copied from that table; D and trimming were computed from the DNA. This sample yields around 260,000 clones, of which 70% to 90% are seen a single time; 2.5% to 3.5% belongs to the top ten.

The TCR sequence derives from a woman aged 25 to 45 with active or convalescent COVID-19. The V gene is TRBV19, the J gene TRBJ1-3; TRBD1 matches at 9 bases. The sequencing input was peripheral blood. In nucleotides, the CDR3 is TGTGCCAGTAGTCACCGGACAGGGGTTGGAAACACCATATATTTT. Translating gives CASSHRTGVGNTIYF. The entire variable domain, with the rest obtained from reference TRBV19 and TRBJ1-3, is as follows: DGGITQSPKYLFRKEGQNVTLSCEQNLNHDAMYWYRQDPGQGLRLIYYSQIVNDFQKGDIAEGYSVSREKKESFPLTVTSAQKNPTAFYLCASSHRTGVGNTIYFGEGSWLTVV.